This TCR beta chain was found in a study of cytomegalovirus exposure and HLA in healthy donors. Study outcomes and limitations: Rarity marked most TCR sequences, yet some public TCRs occurred in many donors.

Sequencing used immunoSEQ multiplex PCR; TCRdb keeps in-frame clones, though not all of them. The sample has more than 90,000 clones; approximately 93% are singletons. Turning to this clone: The antigen is undetermined.

Separate from the 666-subject first cohort was the approximately 130-subject validation cohort, to which the donors belonged. Germline CDR1 and CDR2: SGHVS and FQNEAQ. Trimming at V came to 5 bases and at J to 4 bases, leaving 20 bases not matched to a gene. The CDR3 totals 21 residues. The rearrangement joins TRBV7-8 to TRBJ2-5, with TRBD2 matching 15 bases. Sequenced sample: PBMCs. This TCR came from a woman under 40 in good health and CMV-seropositive. In nucleotides, the CDR3 is TGTGCCAGCAGCCCACCCTACGCGCCCAGGACTAGCGGGAGGGGCAGAGAGACCCAGTACTTC. It yields the protein CASSPPYAPRTSGRGRETQYF.